The text below deals with one TCR beta chain. TCRdb passed the 5' RACE reads through MiXCR, listing each CDR3 protein once. This table holds roughly 280,000 distinct CDR3 sequences, 16% found once. Germline V gene lookup returns CDR1 LNHDA and CDR2 SQIVND (reference sequence). V trimming: 6 bases; J trimming: 6 bases; junction bases outside the gene matches: 5. There are 13 residues in the CDR3. This record comes from a study of T-cell memory formation after mild COVID-19. This TCR came from a man between 18 and 29 years old who had mild COVID-19 (a few samples of this study predate the infection). Cell type and time point are not known. The chain combines TRBV19 with TRBJ1-1, with TRBD1 identical over 9 bases. Sequencing was performed on PBMCs or a T cell subset sorted from them (not recorded which). CDR3 loop: CASRRGQGSEAFF. CDR3 DNA sequence: TGTGCCAGTAGGAGGGGACAGGGCTCTGAAGCTTTCTTT.